This TCR beta chain is from a study of human T cells and chemical hapten exposure. The time point here: pre-sensitization, week 0. Treatment reported: therapeutic diphenylcyclopropenone sensitization with weekly scalp DPC. The V end lost 2 bases, the J end lost 7 bases, and 11 bases lay between the germline ends. This CDR3 comprises 13 residues. From germline, CDR1 is SGHTA and CDR2 FQGNSA. This clonotype appeared a few times. One entry per CDR3 protein results from TCRdb running MiXCR on the RACE reads. Of 380,000 or so distinct CDR3 sequences listed, 4.5% to 7% are singletons. The chain couples TRBV7-2 to TRBJ2-5, with D possibly being TRBD2 (5 bases). Sequencing was performed on whole blood, taken in connection with sensitization to the hapten diphenylcyclopropenone (DPC). The TCR sequence derives from a woman aged 18 to 35 with alopecia areata. Some clones in this sample may be carry-over from other donors' samples. CDR3 in amino acids: CASSLYSRGTQYF. CDR3 nucleotide sequence: TGTGCCAGCAGCTTATACTCCCGGGGGACCCAGTACTTC.